This T cell receptor beta chain was sequenced during a study of blood T cells in healthy people across ages. Caucasian, healthy and from Russia, the donors were aged between roughly 6 and 95. Concerning this clonotype: Its antigen is unidentified.

The second PCR ran about 6 to 11 cycles with a sample-barcoded 5' primer and J-beta primers. One entry per CDR3 protein, called by TCRdb with MiXCR from the 5' RACE reads. Among 700,000 or so distinct CDR3 sequences listed, about 24% were seen once. The CDR3 totals 13 residues. The germline V and J ends were trimmed by 1 base and 3 bases, with 10 bases remaining between them. Germline CDR1 DFQATT, CDR2 SNEGSKA (reference sequence). The study, taken as a whole, reports: Estimated diversity across one million T cells was deemed an underestimate. Both higher diversity and more naive CD4+ cells marked long-lived donors when set against aged donors.

The J gene is TRBJ2-7, the V gene TRBV20-1; D gene ambiguous. The origin of this receptor is a man in his sixties or seventies in good health. Sequenced: blood. CDR3 loop: CSARVISNYEQYF. CDR3 coding DNA: TGCAGTGCTAGAGTGATATCAAACTACGAGCAGTACTTC.